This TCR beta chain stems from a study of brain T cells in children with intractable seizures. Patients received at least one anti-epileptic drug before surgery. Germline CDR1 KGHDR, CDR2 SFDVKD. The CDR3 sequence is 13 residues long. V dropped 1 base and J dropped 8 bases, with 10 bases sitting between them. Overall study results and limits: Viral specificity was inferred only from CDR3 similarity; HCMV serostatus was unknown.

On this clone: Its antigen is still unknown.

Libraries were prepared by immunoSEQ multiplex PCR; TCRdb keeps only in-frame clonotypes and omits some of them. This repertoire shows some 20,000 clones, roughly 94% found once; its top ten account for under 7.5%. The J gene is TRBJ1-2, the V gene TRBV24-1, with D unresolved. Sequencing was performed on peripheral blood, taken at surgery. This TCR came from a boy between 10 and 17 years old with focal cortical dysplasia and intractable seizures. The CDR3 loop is CATSDFEAGGYTF. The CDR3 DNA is TGTGCCACCAGTGATTTTGAAGCAGGAGGCTACACCTTC.